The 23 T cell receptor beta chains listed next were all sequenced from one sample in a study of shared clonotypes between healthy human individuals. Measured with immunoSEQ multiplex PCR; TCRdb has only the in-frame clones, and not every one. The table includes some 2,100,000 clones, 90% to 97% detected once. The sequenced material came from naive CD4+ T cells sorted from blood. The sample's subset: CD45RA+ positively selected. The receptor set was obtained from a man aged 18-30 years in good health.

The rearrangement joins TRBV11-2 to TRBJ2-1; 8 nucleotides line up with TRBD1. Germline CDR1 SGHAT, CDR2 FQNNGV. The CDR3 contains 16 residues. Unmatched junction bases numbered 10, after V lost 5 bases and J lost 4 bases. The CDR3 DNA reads TGTGCCAGCAGCCCGGGCGGGACAGGTATTTACAATGAGCAGTTCTTC. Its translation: CASSPGGTGIYNEQFF.

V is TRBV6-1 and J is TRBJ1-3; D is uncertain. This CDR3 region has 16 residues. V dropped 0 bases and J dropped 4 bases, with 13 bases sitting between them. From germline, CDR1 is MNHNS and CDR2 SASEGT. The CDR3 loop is CASSEALSRIGNTIYF. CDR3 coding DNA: TGTGCCAGCAGTGAAGCGCTTTCAAGGATCGGAAACACCATATATTTT.

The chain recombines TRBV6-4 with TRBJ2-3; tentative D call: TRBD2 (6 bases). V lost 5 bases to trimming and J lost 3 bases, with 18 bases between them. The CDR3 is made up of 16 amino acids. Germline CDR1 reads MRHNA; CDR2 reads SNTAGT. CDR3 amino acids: CASSPHFALATDTQYF. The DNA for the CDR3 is TGTGCCAGCAGTCCCCATTTCGCGCTAGCGACAGATACGCAGTATTTT.

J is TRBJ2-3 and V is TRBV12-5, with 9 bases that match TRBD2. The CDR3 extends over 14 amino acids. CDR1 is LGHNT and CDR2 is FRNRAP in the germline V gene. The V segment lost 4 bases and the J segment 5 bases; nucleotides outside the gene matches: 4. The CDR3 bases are TGTGCTAGTGGTTCAGCGGGGGGAGGAGATACGCAGTATTTT. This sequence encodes CASGSAGGGDTQYF.

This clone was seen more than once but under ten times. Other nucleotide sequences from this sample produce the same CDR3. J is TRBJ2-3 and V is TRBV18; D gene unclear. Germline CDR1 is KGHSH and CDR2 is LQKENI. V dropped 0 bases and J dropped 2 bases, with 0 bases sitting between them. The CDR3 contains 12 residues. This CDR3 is CASSPPTDTQYF. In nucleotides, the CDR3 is TGTGCCAGCTCACCACCCACAGATACGCAGTATTTT.

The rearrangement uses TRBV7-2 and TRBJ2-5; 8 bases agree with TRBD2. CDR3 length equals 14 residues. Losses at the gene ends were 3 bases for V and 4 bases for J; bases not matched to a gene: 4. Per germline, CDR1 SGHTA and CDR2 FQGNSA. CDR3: CASSFGGAGETQYF. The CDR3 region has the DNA TGTGCCAGCAGCTTCGGGGGGGCCGGAGAGACCCAGTACTTC.

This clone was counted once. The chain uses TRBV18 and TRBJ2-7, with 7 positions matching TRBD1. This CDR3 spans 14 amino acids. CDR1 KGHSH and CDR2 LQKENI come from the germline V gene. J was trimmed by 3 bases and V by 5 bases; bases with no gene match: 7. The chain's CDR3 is CASSSSGQYYEQYF. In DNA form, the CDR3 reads TGTGCCAGCTCATCCTCGGGACAGTACTACGAGCAGTACTTC.

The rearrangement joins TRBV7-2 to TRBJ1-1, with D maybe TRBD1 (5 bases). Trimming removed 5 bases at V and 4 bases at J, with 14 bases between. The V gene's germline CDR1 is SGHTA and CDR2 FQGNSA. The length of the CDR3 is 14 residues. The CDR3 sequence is CASSLHGGGTEAFF. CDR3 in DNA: TGTGCCAGCAGCCTCCACGGCGGGGGCACTGAAGCTTTCTTT.

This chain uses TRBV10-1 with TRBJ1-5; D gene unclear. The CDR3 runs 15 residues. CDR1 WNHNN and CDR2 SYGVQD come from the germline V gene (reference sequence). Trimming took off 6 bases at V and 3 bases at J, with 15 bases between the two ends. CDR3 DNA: TGCGCCAGCAGCCGACCACGGGGTCTCAATCAGCCCCAGCATTTT. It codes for CASSRPRGLNQPQHF.

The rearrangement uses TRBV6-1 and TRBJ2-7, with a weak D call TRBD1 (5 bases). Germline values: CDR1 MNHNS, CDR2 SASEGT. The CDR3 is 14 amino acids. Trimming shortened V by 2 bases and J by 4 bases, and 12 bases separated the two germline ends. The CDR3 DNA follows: TGTGCCAGCAGTGAAAGGGGCAGGGTTTACGAGCAGTACTTC. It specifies CASSERGRVYEQYF.

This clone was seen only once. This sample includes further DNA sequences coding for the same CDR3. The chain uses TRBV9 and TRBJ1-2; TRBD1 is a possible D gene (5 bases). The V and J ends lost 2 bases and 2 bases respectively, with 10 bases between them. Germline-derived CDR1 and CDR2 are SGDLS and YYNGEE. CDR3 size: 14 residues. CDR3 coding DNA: TGTGCCAGCAGCGTCTCCGGGACCAACTATGGCTACACCTTC. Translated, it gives CASSVSGTNYGYTF. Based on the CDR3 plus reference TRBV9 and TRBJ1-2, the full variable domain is DSGVTQTPKHLITATGQRVTLRCSPRSGDLSVYWYQQSLDQGLQFLIQYYNGEERAKGNILERFSAQQFPDLHSELNLSSLELGDSALYFCASSVSGTNYGYTFGSGTRLTVV.

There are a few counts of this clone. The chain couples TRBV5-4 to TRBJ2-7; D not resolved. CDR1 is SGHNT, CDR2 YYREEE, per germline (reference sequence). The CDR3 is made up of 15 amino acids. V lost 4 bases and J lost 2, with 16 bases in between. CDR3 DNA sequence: TGTGCCAGCAGCCCGGCTAGTGGGAATGCCTACGAGCAGTACTTC. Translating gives CASSPASGNAYEQYF.

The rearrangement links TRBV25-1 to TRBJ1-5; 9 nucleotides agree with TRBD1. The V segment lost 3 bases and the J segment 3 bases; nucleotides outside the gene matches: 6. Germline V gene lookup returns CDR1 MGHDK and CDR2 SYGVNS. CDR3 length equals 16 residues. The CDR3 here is CASSDPGTGFNQPQHF. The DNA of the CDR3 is TGTGCCAGCAGTGACCCCGGGACAGGGTTCAATCAGCCCCAGCATTTT.

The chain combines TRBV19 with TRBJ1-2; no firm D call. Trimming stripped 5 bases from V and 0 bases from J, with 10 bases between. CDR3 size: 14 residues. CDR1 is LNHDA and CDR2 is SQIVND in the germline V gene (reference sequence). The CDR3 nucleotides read TGTGCCAGTAGTTGGAACATAGCTAACTATGGCTACACCTTC. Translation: CASSWNIANYGYTF.

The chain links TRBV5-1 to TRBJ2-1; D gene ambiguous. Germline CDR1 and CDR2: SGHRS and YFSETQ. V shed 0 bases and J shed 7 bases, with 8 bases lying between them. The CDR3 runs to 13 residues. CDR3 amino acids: CASSLELLNEQFF. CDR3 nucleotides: TGCGCCAGCAGCTTGGAACTCCTGAATGAGCAGTTCTTC.

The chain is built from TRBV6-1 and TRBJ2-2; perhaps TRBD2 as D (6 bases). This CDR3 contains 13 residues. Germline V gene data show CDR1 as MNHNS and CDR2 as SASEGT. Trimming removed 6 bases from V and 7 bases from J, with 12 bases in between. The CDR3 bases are TGTGCCAGCAGGAAACGGAGGGACGGGGAGCTGTTTTTT. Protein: CASRKRRDGELFF.

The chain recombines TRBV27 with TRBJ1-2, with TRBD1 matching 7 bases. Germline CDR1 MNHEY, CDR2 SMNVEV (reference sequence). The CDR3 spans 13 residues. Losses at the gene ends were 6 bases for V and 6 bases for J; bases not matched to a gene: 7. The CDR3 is CASSPDRVHGYTF. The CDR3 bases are TGTGCCAGCAGCCCTGACAGGGTTCATGGCTACACCTTC.

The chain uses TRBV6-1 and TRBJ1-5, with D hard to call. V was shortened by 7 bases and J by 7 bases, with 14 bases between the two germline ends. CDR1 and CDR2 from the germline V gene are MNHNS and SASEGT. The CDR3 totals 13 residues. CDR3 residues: CASTRVEGQPQHF. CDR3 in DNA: TGTGCCAGCACAAGGGTGGAAGGCCAGCCCCAGCATTTT.

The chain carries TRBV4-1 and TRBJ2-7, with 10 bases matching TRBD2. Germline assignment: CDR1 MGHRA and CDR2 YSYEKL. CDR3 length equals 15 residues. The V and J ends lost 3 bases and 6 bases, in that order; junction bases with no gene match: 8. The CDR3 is CASSQETSGVLEQYF. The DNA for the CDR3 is TGCGCCAGCAGCCAGGAAACTAGCGGGGTCCTCGAGCAGTACTTC.

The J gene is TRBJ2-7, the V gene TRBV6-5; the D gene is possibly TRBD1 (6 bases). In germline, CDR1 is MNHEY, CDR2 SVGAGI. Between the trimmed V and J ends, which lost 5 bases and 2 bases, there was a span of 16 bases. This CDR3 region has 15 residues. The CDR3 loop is CASSTLGGKPYEQYF. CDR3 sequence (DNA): TGTGCCAGCAGTACTTTAGGGGGTAAGCCCTACGAGCAGTACTTC.

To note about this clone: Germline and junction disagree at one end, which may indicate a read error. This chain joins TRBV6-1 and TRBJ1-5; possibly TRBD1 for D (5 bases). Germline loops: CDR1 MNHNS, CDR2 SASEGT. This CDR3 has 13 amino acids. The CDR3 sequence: CASGERGQWPQHF. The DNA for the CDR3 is TGTGCCAGCGGTGAGAGGGGCCAATGGCCCCAGCATTTT.

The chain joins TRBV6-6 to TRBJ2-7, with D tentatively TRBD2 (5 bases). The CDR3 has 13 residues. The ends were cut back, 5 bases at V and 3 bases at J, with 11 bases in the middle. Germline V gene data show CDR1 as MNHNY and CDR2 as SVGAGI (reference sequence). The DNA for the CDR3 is TGTGCCAGCAGTCGCCTCCGGGACTACGAGCAGTACTTC. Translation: CASSRLRDYEQYF.

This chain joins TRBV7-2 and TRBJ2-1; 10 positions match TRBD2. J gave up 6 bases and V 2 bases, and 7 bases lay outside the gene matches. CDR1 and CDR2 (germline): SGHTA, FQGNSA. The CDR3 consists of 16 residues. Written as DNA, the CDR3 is TGTGCCAGCAGCTTAAGGGTGGTAGCGGGGGGCAATGAGCAGTTCTTC. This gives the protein CASSLRVVAGGNEQFF.